This T cell receptor beta chain is from a study of cytomegalovirus exposure and HLA in healthy donors. Broader study findings: In vitro work confirmed that a few CMV-associated chains recognize CMV antigens.

A single count supports this clone. Its target is not known. The PCR used 60 Vbeta and 13 Jbeta primers. Some clones are missing from TCRdb's copy, which holds only in-frame ones; the method was immunoSEQ multiplex PCR. In the table there are 100,000 to 150,000 clones, around 80% of which are singletons. Donors showed nominal health when sampled, although they likely had unrecorded immune exposures. The V gene lost 5 bases and the J gene lost 8 bases, with 21 bases spanning the gap. The germline gives CDR1 MNHNY, CDR2 SVGAGI (reference sequence). The CDR3 runs 15 residues. The sequence came from a man aged 25 to 40 in good health and CMV-seropositive. The chain couples TRBV6-6 to TRBJ1-1, with D unclear. Sequencing input: PBMCs. This chain's CDR3 is CASSPPGPLLQEAFF. The CDR3 nucleotides read TGTGCCAGCAGTCCACCAGGCCCTCTCTTACAGGAAGCTTTCTTT.